Each of the 2 T cell receptor beta chains below was sequenced from the same sample in a study of circulating CD8 cells and anti-PD-1 response in melanoma. Live CD3+CD8+TCRalphabeta+ cells were sorted into four subsets by PD-1 and/or TIGIT. TCR libraries were prepared from approximately 15 ng of total RNA with the QIAseq Immune Repertoire TCR panel. TCRdb itself ran the reads through MiXCR, one entry per CDR3 protein. Counted here are about 700 distinct CDR3 sequences, 8.5% to 10% occurring once; the ten biggest clones make up 68%. Sequencing was performed on CD8+ T cells from PBMCs, taken at baseline or after one month of anti-PD-1 therapy (not recorded which). The receptors come from a human donor with melanoma.

A word on this clonotype: This sequence may be a read error, since a much larger clone differs from it by one base. This sequence joins TRBV27 and TRBJ1-5, with D maybe TRBD1 (5 bases). Germline lookup yields CDR1 MNHEY and CDR2 SMNVEV (reference sequence). The CDR3 has 14 residues. The V and J ends lost 5 bases and 4 bases respectively, with 12 bases between them. The CDR3 DNA sequence: TGTGCCAGCAGTCCAGGGCGGTGGAATCAGCCCCAGCATTTT. Protein product: CASSPGRWNQPQHF.

This clonotype is medium-sized (0.01 to 0.1%) within its sample. The rearrangement uses TRBV4-1 and TRBJ2-7; TRBD1 aligns across 9 bases. Trimming cost V 4 bases and J 1 base; bases outside gene matches: 5. This CDR3 spans 15 amino acids. Germline CDR1 MGHRA, CDR2 YSYEKL. In DNA form, the CDR3 reads TGCGCCAGCAGCCCCTCGGGACAGGGTTCCTACGAGCAGTACTTC. Amino acids: CASSPSGQGSYEQYF.